The 2 T cell receptor beta chains given below trace back to one sample, sequenced in a study of T cell changes during pregnancy in multiple sclerosis. Method: immunoSEQ multiplex PCR; TCRdb's copy keeps in-frame clones and lacks some. The sample holds about 61,000 clones, around 89% seen once. The sequencing here drew on peripheral blood, taken in the first trimester of pregnancy. The receptors originated from a female donor in good health, enrolled as a control in a pregnancy study.

The genes are TRBV2 and TRBJ1-2, with 11 bases that match TRBD1. Germline V gives CDR1 SNHLY, CDR2 FYNNEI. The CDR3 spans 15 residues. The V and J ends lost 7 bases and 4 bases, in that order; junction bases with no gene match: 8. This CDR3 reads CASNPRTGGSYGYTF. CDR3 nucleotide sequence: TGTGCCAGCAATCCCCGGACAGGGGGCAGCTATGGCTACACCTTC.

The V gene is TRBV11-2, the J gene TRBJ2-7; D gene ambiguous. The CDR3 totals 12 residues. V lost 3 bases to trimming and J lost 6 bases, with 9 bases between them. CDR1 is SGHAT and CDR2 is FQNNGV in the germline V gene. In nucleotides, the CDR3 is TGTGCCAGCAGCTTCGACACCATCGAGCAGTACTTC. Protein: CASSFDTIEQYF.